This T cell receptor (beta chain) was retrieved from a study of T cell repertoires in cytomegalovirus infection. Turning to the study itself: Well-studied HLA-B-restricted epitopes and recently identified HLA-C-restricted epitopes of CMV were both used in the study. Indicated by public TCR beta signatures were CMV infection and matching HLA type. Points from the study as a whole: CMV carriers having the relevant HLA were flagged by cumulative public TCR beta family frequency.

V lost 6 bases, J lost 1 base, and 9 bases lay in between. There are 13 residues in the CDR3. Germline CDR1 reads LNHDA; CDR2 reads SQIVND (reference sequence). TCRdb itself ran the reads through MiXCR, one entry per CDR3 protein. The sample carries 600,000 to 700,000 distinct CDR3 sequences, around 31% recorded once. Note on this clonotype: As yet, its antigen is unknown.

The clonotype originates from a human donor in good health (CMV status not recorded). Some clones in this sample may be carry-over from other donors' samples. This rearrangement joins TRBV19 to TRBJ1-2; D remains unclear. The source was cultured PBMCs, collected from culture after CMV antigen stimulation. CDR3 bases: TGTGCCAGTAGGGGCGCGGGTAACTATGGCTACACCTTC. Encoded protein: CASRGAGNYGYTF.